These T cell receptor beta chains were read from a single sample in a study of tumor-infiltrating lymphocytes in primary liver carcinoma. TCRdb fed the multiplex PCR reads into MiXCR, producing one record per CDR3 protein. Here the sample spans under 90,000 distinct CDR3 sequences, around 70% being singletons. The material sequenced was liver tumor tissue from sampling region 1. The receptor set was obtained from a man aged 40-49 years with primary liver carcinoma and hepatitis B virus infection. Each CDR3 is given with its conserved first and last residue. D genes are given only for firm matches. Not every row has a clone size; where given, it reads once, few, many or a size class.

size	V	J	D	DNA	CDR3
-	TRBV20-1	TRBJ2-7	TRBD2	TGCAGTGCTAAACCGGGAGGCTCCTACGAGCAGTACTTC	CSAKPGGSYEQYF
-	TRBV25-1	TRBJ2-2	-	TGCGCCAGCAGTGAATTCACCGAGCCCGGGGAGCTGTTTTTT	CASSEFTEPGELFF
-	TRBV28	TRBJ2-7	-	TGTGCCAGCAGATCTCTGGCGGGGGCCTACGAGCGGTACTTC	CASRSLAGAYERYF
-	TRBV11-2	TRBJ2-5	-	TGTGGCAGCAACTTAGTCAGTGTGGGCAGTCGGCAAGAGACCCAGTACTTC	CGSNLVSVGSRQETQYF
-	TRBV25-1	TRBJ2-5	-	TGTGCCAGCAGTAACCTGGGGGGCGAAGAGACCCAGTACTTC	CASSNLGGEETQYF
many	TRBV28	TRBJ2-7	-	TGTGCCAGCAGTTTACCGGGCTACGAGCAGTACTTC	CASSLPGYEQYF
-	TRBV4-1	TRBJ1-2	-	TGCCCCAGTAAACCGGGCTACACTTTC	CPSKPGYTF
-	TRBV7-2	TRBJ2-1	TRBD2	TGTGCCAGCAGCTCATATCCTAGCGGGAGGGACAATGATCAGTTCTTC	CASSSYPSGRDNDQFF
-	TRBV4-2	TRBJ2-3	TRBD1	TGTGTCAACAGCCATGCACAGGGGGCTGAGCCAGATACGCAGTATTTT	CVNSHAQGAEPDTQYF
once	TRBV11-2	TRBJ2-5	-	TGTGCCAGCGGCTTAGGGGGGTTAGAAGAGACCCAGTATTTC	CASGLGGLEETQYF
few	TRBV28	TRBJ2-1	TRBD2	TGTGCCAGCAGCTCTCGTGCGGGAGGTCCCTGCAATGAGCAGTTCTTC	CASSSRAGGPCNEQFF